Each of the 20 T cell receptor beta chains below was sequenced from the same sample in a study of patients and donors after allogeneic stem cell transplantation. TCRdb fed the RT-PCR reads into MiXCR, producing one record per CDR3 protein. This table holds 84,000 or so distinct CDR3 sequences, around 49% found once. The sequencing input was blood, either unsorted or a sorted T cell fraction (not recorded which). The receptor source for this set is a human donor who was either an allogeneic HSCT recipient or a stem cell or donor lymphocyte infusion donor (not recorded which). It is not recorded whose cells these are; they may come from a transplant donor.

This clonotype was detected only once. The chain carries TRBV3-1 and TRBJ1-4; D is undetermined. Germline values: CDR1 LGHDT, CDR2 YNNKEL (reference sequence). The CDR3 covers 13 residues. Trimming left V 4 bases short and J 7 bases short, with 10 bases between. CDR3 sequence: CASSRTDGEKLFF. The CDR3 DNA sequence: TGTGCCAGCAGCCGAACGGATGGTGAAAAACTGTTTTTT. Combining the CDR3 with reference TRBV3-1 and TRBJ1-4 gives the whole variable domain DTAVSQTPKYLVTQMGNDKSIKCEQNLGHDTMYWYKQDSKKFLKIMFSYNNKELIINETVPNRFSPKSPDKAHLNLHINSLELGDSAVYFCASSRTDGEKLFFGSGTQLSVL.

The chain uses TRBV6-6 and TRBJ2-7; 7 nucleotides line up with TRBD2. Trimming removed 7 bases from V and 1 base from J; junction bases left unmatched: 13. The CDR3 consists of 16 residues. CDR1 is MNHNY and CDR2 is SVGAGI in the germline V gene (reference sequence). As DNA, the CDR3 is TGTGCCAGCACCCCTACGAGAGCGGGAAGGTCCTACGAGCAGTACTTC. Amino acids: CASTPTRAGRSYEQYF.

The gene calls are TRBV4-1 and TRBJ1-1; TRBD1 agrees at 9 bases. The germline CDR1 and CDR2 sequences are MGHRA and YSYEKL. CDR3 length: 13 residues. Trimming cost V 8 bases and J 7 bases; bases outside gene matches: 8. The CDR3 DNA follows: TGCGCCAGCGGCGGGACAGGGACGAGTGAAGCTTTCTTT. Translation: CASGGTGTSEAFF.

The chain carries TRBV5-1 and TRBJ1-3, with a tentative D call TRBD1 (6 bases). This CDR3 spans 17 amino acids. Germline V lookup: CDR1 SGHRS, CDR2 YFSETQ. V gave up 0 bases and J gave up 2 bases, with 15 bases separating them. CDR3 region: CASSLEPRQATGNTIYF. In DNA form, the CDR3 reads TGCGCCAGCAGCTTGGAACCCCGACAGGCCACTGGAAACACCATATATTTT.

This rearrangement joins TRBV12-3 or TRBV12-4 to TRBJ1-2; 10 positions agree with TRBD1. The CDR3 consists of 14 residues. Trimming cost V 3 bases and J 4 bases; bases outside gene matches: 2. The CDR3 DNA sequence: TGTGCCAGCAGTTTCCGGGACAGGGGCTATGGCTACACCTTC. This encodes CASSFRDRGYGYTF.

V gene TRBV29-1 combines with J gene TRBJ1-4, with D possibly being TRBD1 (5 bases). CDR1 SQVTM and CDR2 ANQGSEA come from the germline V gene. The CDR3 runs to 12 residues. V shed 6 bases and J shed 6 bases, with 11 bases lying between them. In DNA, the CDR3 is TGCAGCGTCCTTGGGACGGATGAAAAACTGTTTTTT. Residues: CSVLGTDEKLFF.

This rearrangement joins TRBV7-9 to TRBJ1-2, with TRBD1 as a possible D gene (5 bases). This CDR3 comprises 15 residues. The germline V gene has CDR1 SEHNR and CDR2 FQNEAQ (reference sequence). Trimming removed 2 bases from V and 4 bases from J, with 14 bases in between. This CDR3 reads CASSLTGGVSYGYTF. The CDR3, as DNA: TGTGCCAGCAGCTTAACAGGAGGGGTTAGCTATGGCTACACCTTC. The full variable domain, completed using reference TRBV7-9 and TRBJ1-2, is DTGVSQNPRHKITKRGQNVTFRCDPISEHNRLYWYRQTLGQGPEFLTYFQNEAQLEKSRLLSDRFSAERPKGSFSTLEIQRTEQGDSAMYLCASSLTGGVSYGYTFGSGTRLTVV.

This sequence joins TRBV12-5 and TRBJ2-7; D call uncertain. Germline V gives CDR1 LGHNT, CDR2 FRNRAP. The V and J ends lost 2 bases and 3 bases respectively, with 11 bases between them. This CDR3 spans 14 amino acids. The CDR3: CASGLYEDGYEQYF. DNA for the CDR3: TGTGCTAGTGGTTTGTACGAGGACGGCTACGAGCAGTACTTC.

This clonotype was seen only once. The rearrangement joins TRBV5-1 to TRBJ2-1, with 8 bases identical to TRBD2. This CDR3 spans 16 amino acids. From germline, CDR1 is SGHRS and CDR2 YFSETQ. Trimming at V came to 0 bases and at J to 0 bases, leaving 2 bases not matched to a gene. CDR3 DNA: TGCGCCAGCAGCTTGGGGACTAGCTACTCCTACAATGAGCAGTTCTTC. Its protein is CASSLGTSYSYNEQFF.

This clonotype appeared a few times. The CDR3 loop is CASSQAVYGYTF. The CDR3 nucleotides are TGTGCCAGCAGCCAGGCTGTCTATGGCTACACCTTC. The rearrangement links TRBV3-1 to TRBJ1-2; D is unclear. V was shortened by 3 bases and J by 4 bases, with 6 bases between the two germline ends. CDR3 length: 12 amino acids. Germline CDR1 LGHDT, CDR2 YNNKEL (reference sequence).

The gene calls are TRBV3-1 and TRBJ1-1; 9 bases agree with TRBD1. The V gene end was trimmed by 4 bases and the J gene end by 5 bases; junction bases not matched to a gene: 11. The length of the CDR3 is 16 residues. Germline CDR1 and CDR2: LGHDT and YNNKEL (reference sequence). DNA for the CDR3: TGTGCCAGCAGCCTTTACCCGGGACAGGGATGGACTGAAGCTTTCTTT. Translated: CASSLYPGQGWTEAFF. The full variable domain, with the rest looked up from reference TRBV3-1 and TRBJ1-1, is DTAVSQTPKYLVTQMGNDKSIKCEQNLGHDTMYWYKQDSKKFLKIMFSYNNKELIINETVPNRFSPKSPDKAHLNLHINSLELGDSAVYFCASSLYPGQGWTEAFFGQGTRLTVV.

As DNA, the CDR3 is TGTGCCAGCAGCCAAGACCTTGAGCATGAGCAGTTCTTC. This gives the protein CASSQDLEHEQFF. J is TRBJ2-1 and V is TRBV4-2; D not certain. Germline CDR1 is LGHNA and CDR2 is YNFKEQ. This CDR3 contains 13 residues. V was clipped by 0 bases and J by 8 bases, with 8 bases between them.

The chain recombines TRBV7-2 with TRBJ2-2; a possible D gene is TRBD2 (5 bases). Per germline, CDR1 SGHTA and CDR2 FQGNSA. This CDR3 has 13 amino acids. Deletions cut 5 bases from V and 4 bases from J, with 8 bases between. CDR3 amino acids: CASSPSGTGELFF. In nucleotides, the CDR3 is TGTGCCAGCAGCCCGAGCGGCACCGGGGAGCTGTTTTTT.

In this sample, this clonotype turned up a few times. The chain joins TRBV20-1 to TRBJ1-3; maybe TRBD1 (5 bases). The V gene lost 5 bases and the J gene lost 0 bases, with 11 bases spanning the gap. This CDR3 spans 14 amino acids. Germline V lookup: CDR1 DFQATT, CDR2 SNEGSKA (reference sequence). The DNA for the CDR3 is TGCAGTGCTCGACACGACAGCTCTGGAAACACCATATATTTT. Amino acids: CSARHDSSGNTIYF.

This clonotype was detected only a few times. The chain uses TRBV5-1 and TRBJ1-5, with D unresolved. Germline V gene data show CDR1 as SGHRS and CDR2 as YFSETQ. V was cut by 0 bases and J by 10 bases, with 8 bases left in between. The CDR3 has 12 residues. The CDR3 loop reads CASSLEGNPQHF. In DNA form, the CDR3 reads TGCGCCAGCAGCTTGGAGGGTAACCCCCAGCATTTT.

The chain has TRBV4-3 and TRBJ1-2; TRBD1 might be the D (5 bases). This CDR3 is built from 16 residues. V gave up 3 bases and J gave up 5 bases, with 19 bases separating them. The germline CDR1 and CDR2 sequences are LGHNA and YSLEER. Written as DNA, the CDR3 is TGCGCCAGCAGCCACCTTACAGGTCCCCAAGGATATGGCTACACCTTC. This sequence encodes CASSHLTGPQGYGYTF.

This sequence joins TRBV29-1 and TRBJ2-1; D unresolved. The length of the CDR3 is 13 residues. V lost 7 bases, J lost 4 bases, and 14 bases lay in between. The germline V gene encodes CDR1 SQVTM and CDR2 ANQGSEA. DNA for the CDR3: TGCAGCGAGACAACGGACCGATACAATGAGCAGTTCTTC. As protein: CSETTDRYNEQFF.

The chain employs TRBV4-3 and TRBJ2-1; 8 bases are a match to TRBD2. J lost 5 bases, V lost 5 bases, and 11 bases had no gene match. The length of the CDR3 is 16 residues. Germline values: CDR1 LGHNA, CDR2 YSLEER. The CDR3 protein is CASSVLVSGSDNEQFF. The CDR3, as DNA: TGCGCCAGCAGCGTACTCGTCAGCGGGAGCGACAATGAGCAGTTCTTC.

This chain uses TRBV12-3 or TRBV12-4 with TRBJ1-3; 9 bases are a match to TRBD1. Germline trimming cut 6 bases from V and 6 bases from J; bases unmatched to any gene: 9. The CDR3 is 15 amino acids. The CDR3: CASSLRGQGENTIYF. The CDR3 nucleotides are TGTGCCAGCAGCCTTCGGGGACAGGGAGAAAACACCATATATTTT.

V gene TRBV5-6 combines with J gene TRBJ1-2; D is ambiguous. Trimming removed 2 bases at V and 2 bases at J, with 7 bases between. Looked up from germline, CDR1 is SGHDT and CDR2 is YYEEEE. The CDR3 extends over 13 amino acids. CDR3: CASSFGPNYGYTF. The CDR3 DNA follows: TGTGCCAGCAGCTTCGGTCCAAACTATGGCTACACCTTC.